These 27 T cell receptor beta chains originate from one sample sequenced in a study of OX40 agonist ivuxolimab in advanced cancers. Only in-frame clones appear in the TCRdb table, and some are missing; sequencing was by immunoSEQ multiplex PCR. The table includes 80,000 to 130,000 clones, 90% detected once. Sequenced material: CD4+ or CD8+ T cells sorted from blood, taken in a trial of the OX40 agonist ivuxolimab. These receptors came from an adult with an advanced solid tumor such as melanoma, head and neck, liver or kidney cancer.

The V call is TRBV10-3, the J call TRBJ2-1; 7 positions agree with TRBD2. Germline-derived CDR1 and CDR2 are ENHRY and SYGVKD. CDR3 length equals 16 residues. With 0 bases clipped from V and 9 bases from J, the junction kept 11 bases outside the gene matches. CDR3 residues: CAISESKGGPWSEQFF. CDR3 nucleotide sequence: TGTGCCATCAGTGAGTCGAAGGGAGGGCCATGGTCTGAGCAGTTCTTC.

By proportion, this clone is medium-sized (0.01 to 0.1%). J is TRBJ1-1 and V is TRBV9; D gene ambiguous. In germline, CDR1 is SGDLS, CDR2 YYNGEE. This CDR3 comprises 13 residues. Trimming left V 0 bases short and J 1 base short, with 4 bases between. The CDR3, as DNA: TGTGCCAGCAGCGTAGGCACGAACACTGAAGCTTTCTTT. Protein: CASSVGTNTEAFF.

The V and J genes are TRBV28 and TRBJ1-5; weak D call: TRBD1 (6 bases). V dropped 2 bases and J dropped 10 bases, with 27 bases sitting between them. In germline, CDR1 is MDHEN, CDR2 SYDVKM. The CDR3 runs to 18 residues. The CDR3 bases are TGTGCCAGCAGTTTACGGATCTCGACGGGGGGGCGCGAGCAACCCCAGCATTTT. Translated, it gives CASSLRISTGGREQPQHF.

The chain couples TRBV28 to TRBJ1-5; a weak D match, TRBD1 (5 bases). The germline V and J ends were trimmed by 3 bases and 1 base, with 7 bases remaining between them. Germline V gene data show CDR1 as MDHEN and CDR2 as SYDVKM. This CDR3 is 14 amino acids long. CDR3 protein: CASSFRGSNQPQHF. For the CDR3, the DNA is TGTGCCAGCAGTTTTCGGGGGAGCAATCAGCCCCAGCATTTT.

The CDR3 nucleotides read TGTGCCAGCTCACCGCGCCGGGACGTGAGCTCCTACGAGCAGTACTTC. Its protein product is CASSPRRDVSSYEQYF. The genes are TRBV18 and TRBJ2-7; D tentatively fits TRBD1 or TRBD2 (5 bases each). The V gene's germline CDR1 is KGHSH and CDR2 LQKENI. This CDR3 comprises 16 residues. The germline V and J ends were trimmed by 3 bases and 0 bases, with 15 bases remaining between them. The full variable domain, in which reference TRBV18 and TRBJ2-7 provide the parts outside the CDR3, is NAGVMQNPRHLVRRRGQEARLRCSPMKGHSHVYWYRQLPEEGLKFMVYLQKENIIDESGMPKERFSAEFPKEGPSILRIQQVVRGDSAAYFCASSPRRDVSSYEQYFGPGTRLTVT.

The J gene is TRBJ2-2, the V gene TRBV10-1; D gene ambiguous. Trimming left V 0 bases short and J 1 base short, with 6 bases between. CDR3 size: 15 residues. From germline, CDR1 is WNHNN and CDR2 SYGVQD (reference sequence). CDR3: CASSESPGNTGELFF. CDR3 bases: TGCGCCAGCAGTGAGTCCCCGGGGAACACCGGGGAGCTGTTTTTT.

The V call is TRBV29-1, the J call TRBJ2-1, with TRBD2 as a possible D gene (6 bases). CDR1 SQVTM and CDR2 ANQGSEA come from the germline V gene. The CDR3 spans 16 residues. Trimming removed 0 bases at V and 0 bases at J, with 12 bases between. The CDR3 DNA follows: TGCAGCGTTGAAGAGAATAGCGGTCTCTCCTACAATGAGCAGTTCTTC. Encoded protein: CSVEENSGLSYNEQFF.

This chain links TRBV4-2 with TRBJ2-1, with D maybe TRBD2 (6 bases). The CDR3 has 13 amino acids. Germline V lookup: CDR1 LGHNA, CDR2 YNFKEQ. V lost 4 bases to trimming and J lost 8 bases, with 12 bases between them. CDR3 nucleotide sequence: TGTGCCAGCAGCCCTAGTAGCGGTCATGAGCAGTTCTTC. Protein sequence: CASSPSSGHEQFF.

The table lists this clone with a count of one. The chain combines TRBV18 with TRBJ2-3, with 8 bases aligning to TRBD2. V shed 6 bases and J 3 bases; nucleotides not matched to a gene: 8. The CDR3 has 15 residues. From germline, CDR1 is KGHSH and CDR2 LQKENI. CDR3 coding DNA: TGTGCCAGCTCCCCAGGGAGCGGGAGTACAGATACGCAGTATTTT. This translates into CASSPGSGSTDTQYF. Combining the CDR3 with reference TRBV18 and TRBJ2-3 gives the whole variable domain NAGVMQNPRHLVRRRGQEARLRCSPMKGHSHVYWYRQLPEEGLKFMVYLQKENIIDESGMPKERFSAEFPKEGPSILRIQQVVRGDSAAYFCASSPGSGSTDTQYFGPGTRLTVL.

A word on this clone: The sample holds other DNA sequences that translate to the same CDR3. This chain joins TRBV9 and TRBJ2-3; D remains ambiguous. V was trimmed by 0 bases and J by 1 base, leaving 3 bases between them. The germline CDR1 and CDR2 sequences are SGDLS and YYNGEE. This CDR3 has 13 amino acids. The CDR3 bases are TGTGCCAGCAGCGTAGTGGGCACAGATACGCAGTATTTT. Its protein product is CASSVVGTDTQYF.

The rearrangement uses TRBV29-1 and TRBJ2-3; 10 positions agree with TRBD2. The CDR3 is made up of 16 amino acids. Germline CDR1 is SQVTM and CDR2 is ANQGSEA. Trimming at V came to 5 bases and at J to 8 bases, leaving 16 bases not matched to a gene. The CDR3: CSVPTSASGRAGTQYF. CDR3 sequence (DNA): TGCAGCGTTCCAACATCGGCCAGCGGGAGGGCGGGTACGCAGTATTTT.

CDR3 bases: TGTGCCAGCAGCCCCACAGGGGGCGCATTGAACAACGAGCAGTACTTC. This encodes CASSPTGGALNNEQYF. The rearrangement uses TRBV7-9 and TRBJ2-7, with 9 bases aligning to TRBD1. The CDR3 spans 16 residues. The germline V gene encodes CDR1 SEHNR and CDR2 FQNEAQ (reference sequence). The trim removed 5 bases at V and 5 bases at J, leaving 13 bases unmatched.

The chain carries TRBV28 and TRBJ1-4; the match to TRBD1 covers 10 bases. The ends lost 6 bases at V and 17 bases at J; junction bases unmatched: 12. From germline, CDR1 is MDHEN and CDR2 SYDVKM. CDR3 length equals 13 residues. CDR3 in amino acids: CASRRDRGFVCFF. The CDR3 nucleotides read TGTGCCAGCAGACGGGACAGGGGCTTCGTCTGTTTTTTT.

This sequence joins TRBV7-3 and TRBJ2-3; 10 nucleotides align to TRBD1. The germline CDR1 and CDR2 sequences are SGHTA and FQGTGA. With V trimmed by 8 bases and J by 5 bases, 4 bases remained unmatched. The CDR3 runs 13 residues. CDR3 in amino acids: CASGTGVEDTQYF. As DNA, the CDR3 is TGTGCCAGCGGGACAGGGGTTGAAGATACGCAGTATTTT.

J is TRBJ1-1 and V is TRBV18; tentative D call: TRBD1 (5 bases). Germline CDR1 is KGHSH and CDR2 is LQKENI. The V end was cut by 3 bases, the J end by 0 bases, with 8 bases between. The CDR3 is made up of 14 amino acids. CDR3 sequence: CASSPRQLNTEAFF. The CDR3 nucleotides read TGTGCCAGCTCACCGAGACAGTTGAACACTGAAGCTTTCTTT.

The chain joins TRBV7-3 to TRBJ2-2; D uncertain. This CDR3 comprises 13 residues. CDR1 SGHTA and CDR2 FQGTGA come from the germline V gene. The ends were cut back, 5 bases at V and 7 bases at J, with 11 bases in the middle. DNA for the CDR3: TGTGCCAGCAGCCCCAACACGGGCGGGGAGCTGTTTTTT. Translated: CASSPNTGGELFF.

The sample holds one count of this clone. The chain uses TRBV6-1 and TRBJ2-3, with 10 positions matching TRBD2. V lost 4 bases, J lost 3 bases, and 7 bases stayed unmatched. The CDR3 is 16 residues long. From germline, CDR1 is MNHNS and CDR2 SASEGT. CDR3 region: CASSGLAGGYTDTQYF. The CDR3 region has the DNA TGTGCCAGCAGTGGCTTAGCGGGAGGCTATACAGATACGCAGTATTTT.

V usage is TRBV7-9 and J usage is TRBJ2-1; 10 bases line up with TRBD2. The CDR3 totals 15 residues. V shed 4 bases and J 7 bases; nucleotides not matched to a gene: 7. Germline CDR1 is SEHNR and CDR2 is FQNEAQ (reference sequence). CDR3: CASSSSGTSVNEQFF. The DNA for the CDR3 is TGTGCCAGCAGCTCATCCGGGACTAGCGTGAATGAGCAGTTCTTC. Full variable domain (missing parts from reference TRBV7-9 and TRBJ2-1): DTGVSQNPRHKITKRGQNVTFRCDPISEHNRLYWYRQTLGQGPEFLTYFQNEAQLEKSRLLSDRFSAERPKGSFSTLEIQRTEQGDSAMYLCASSSSGTSVNEQFFGPGTRLTVL.

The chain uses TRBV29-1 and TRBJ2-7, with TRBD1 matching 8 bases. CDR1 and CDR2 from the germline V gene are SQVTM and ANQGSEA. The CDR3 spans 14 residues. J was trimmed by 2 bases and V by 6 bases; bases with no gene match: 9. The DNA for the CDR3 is TGCAGCGTATCAGCCGGGACAGGCGCCTACGAGCAGTACTTC. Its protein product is CSVSAGTGAYEQYF.

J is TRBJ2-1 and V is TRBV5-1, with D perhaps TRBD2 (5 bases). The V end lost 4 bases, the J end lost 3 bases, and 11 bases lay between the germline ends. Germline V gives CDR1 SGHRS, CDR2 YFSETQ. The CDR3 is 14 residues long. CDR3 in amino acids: CASSQRADYNEQFF. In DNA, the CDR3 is TGCGCCAGCAGCCAGAGGGCCGACTACAATGAGCAGTTCTTC.

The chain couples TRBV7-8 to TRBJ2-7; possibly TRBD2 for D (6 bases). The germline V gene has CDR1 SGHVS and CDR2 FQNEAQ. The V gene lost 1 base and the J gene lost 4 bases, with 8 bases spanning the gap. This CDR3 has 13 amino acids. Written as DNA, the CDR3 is TGTGCCAGCAGCTTAGGGCTAGCGTACGAGCAGTACTTC. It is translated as CASSLGLAYEQYF.

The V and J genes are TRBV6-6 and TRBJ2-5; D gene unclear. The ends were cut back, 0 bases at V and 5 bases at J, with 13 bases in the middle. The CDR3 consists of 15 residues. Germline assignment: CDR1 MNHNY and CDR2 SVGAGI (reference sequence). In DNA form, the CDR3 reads TGTGCCAGCAGTTACTCGTACATGAGCCGGGAGACCCAGTACTTC. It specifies CASSYSYMSRETQYF.

DNA for the CDR3: TGTGCCAGTAGTATAGCTCCCGATCAGAGCTCTGGAAACACCATATATTTT. Protein product: CASSIAPDQSSGNTIYF. This chain joins TRBV19 and TRBJ1-3, with D unclear. The CDR3 contains 17 residues. Germline V gene lookup returns CDR1 LNHDA and CDR2 SQIVND (reference sequence). The ends were cut back, 1 base at V and 0 bases at J, with 13 bases in the middle.

The DNA for the CDR3 is TGTGCCAGCAGCTTGGACGCGGGACTAGCGAGTGAGCAGTACTTC. Translation: CASSLDAGLASEQYF. The J gene is TRBJ2-7, the V gene TRBV5-6, with 10 bases fitting TRBD2. V shed 0 bases and J 7 bases; nucleotides not matched to a gene: 7. The CDR3 is made up of 15 amino acids. In germline, CDR1 is SGHDT, CDR2 YYEEEE.

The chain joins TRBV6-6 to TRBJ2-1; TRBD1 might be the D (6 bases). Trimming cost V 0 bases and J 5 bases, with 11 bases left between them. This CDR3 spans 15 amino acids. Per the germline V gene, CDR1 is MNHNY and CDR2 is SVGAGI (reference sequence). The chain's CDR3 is CASSYSGGLNNEQFF. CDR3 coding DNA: TGTGCCAGCAGTTACTCAGGGGGATTGAACAATGAGCAGTTCTTC.

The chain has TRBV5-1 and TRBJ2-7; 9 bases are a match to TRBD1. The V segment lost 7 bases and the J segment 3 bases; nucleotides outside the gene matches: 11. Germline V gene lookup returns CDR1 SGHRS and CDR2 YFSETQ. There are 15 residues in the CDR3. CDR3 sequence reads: CASRGGDRVIYEQYF. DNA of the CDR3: TGCGCCAGCCGAGGAGGGGACAGGGTGATCTACGAGCAGTACTTC.

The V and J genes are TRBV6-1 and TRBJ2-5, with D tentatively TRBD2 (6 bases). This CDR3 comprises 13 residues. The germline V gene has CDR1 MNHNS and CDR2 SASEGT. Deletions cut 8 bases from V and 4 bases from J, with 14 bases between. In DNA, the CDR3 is TGTGCCAGCGGAACTAGCCTCCGAGAGACCCAGTACTTC. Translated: CASGTSLRETQYF.